Each of the 7 T cell receptor beta chains below was sequenced from the same sample in a study of shared clonotypes between healthy human individuals. TCRdb keeps only in-frame clones here, not all; method: immunoSEQ multiplex PCR. The profile shows 850,000 to 1,200,000 clones, about 70% of them singletons. Sequencing used memory CD4+ T cells sorted from blood. This sample's subset: CD45RA-negative fraction. The source of these receptors is a man aged 18-30 years in good health.

The rearrangement links TRBV7-9 to TRBJ2-3; TRBD2 agrees at 8 bases. Unmatched junction bases numbered 8, after V lost 2 bases and J lost 4 bases. The CDR3 length is 16 residues. Germline CDR1 is SEHNR and CDR2 is FQNEAQ (reference sequence). As DNA, the CDR3 is TGTGCCAGCAGCTTACTAGCGGGTACCGGGGCAGATACGCAGTATTTT. Its translation is CASSLLAGTGADTQYF.

On this clone itself: The sample has other DNA sequences that encode this CDR3 too. This chain joins TRBV5-1 and TRBJ1-3; D remains unclear. The V end was cut by 4 bases, the J end by 0 bases, with 8 bases between. The CDR3 is 14 amino acids. The germline CDR1 and CDR2 sequences are SGHRS and YFSETQ. The CDR3 DNA is TGCGCCAGCAGCCCTGGTGGCTCTGGAAACACCATATATTTT. Residues: CASSPGGSGNTIYF. Full variable domain (remainder filled in from reference TRBV5-1 and TRBJ1-3): KAGVTQTPRYLIKTRGQQVTLSCSPISGHRSVSWYQQTPGQGLQFLFEYFSETQRNKGNFPGRFSGRQFSNSRSEMNVSTLELGDSALYLCASSPGGSGNTIYFGEGSWLTVV.

The chain recombines TRBV19 with TRBJ1-4; TRBD1 matches at 12 bases. V dropped 10 bases and J dropped 11; count of bases not matched to a gene: 8. The CDR3 totals 13 residues. Germline V CDR1 and CDR2: LNHDA, SQIVND (reference sequence). In DNA, the CDR3 is TGTGCCACCTCGGGACAGGGGGCTCGGAAACTGTTTTTT. Protein: CATSGQGARKLFF. The full variable domain, its missing parts supplied by reference TRBV19 and TRBJ1-4, is DGGITQSPKYLFRKEGQNVTLSCEQNLNHDAMYWYRQDPGQGLRLIYYSQIVNDFQKGDIAEGYSVSREKKESFPLTVTSAQKNPTAFYLCATSGQGARKLFFGSGTQLSVL.

V is TRBV5-1 and J is TRBJ2-3, with D maybe TRBD2 (6 bases). The V and J ends lost 4 bases and 1 base respectively, with 13 bases between them. Looked up from germline, CDR1 is SGHRS and CDR2 is YFSETQ. This CDR3 has 15 amino acids. CDR3 in DNA: TGCGCCAGCAGCAAGGGACTCACCGGCACAGATACGCAGTATTTT. It codes for CASSKGLTGTDTQYF.

About this clone itself: The sample carries other DNA sequences with the same CDR3. CDR3 amino acids: CASSLGGSYNSPLHF. The CDR3 DNA reads TGTGCCAGCAGCTTGGGCGGCTCCTATAATTCACCCCTCCACTTT. The chain combines TRBV5-4 with TRBJ1-6, with no clear D. Trimming removed 0 bases at V and 0 bases at J, with 4 bases between. CDR1 is SGHNT, CDR2 YYREEE, per germline (reference sequence). This CDR3 spans 15 amino acids.

V gene TRBV4-1 combines with J gene TRBJ1-2; no firm D call. Germline V gene lookup returns CDR1 MGHRA and CDR2 YSYEKL. V lost 0 bases and J lost 4, with 12 bases in between. The CDR3 covers 15 residues. The DNA of the CDR3 is TGCGCCAGCAGCCAAGAAAAGGGAGAGGGCTATGGCTACACCTTC. Its protein product is CASSQEKGEGYGYTF.

The gene calls are TRBV2 and TRBJ2-3, with 10 positions matching TRBD2. Germline V gene lookup returns CDR1 SNHLY and CDR2 FYNNEI. CDR3 length: 16 amino acids. The ends lost 5 bases at V and 3 bases at J; junction bases unmatched: 8. The CDR3 DNA reads as TGTGCCAGCAGTCCGATAGCGGGGGGAGGAACAGATACGCAGTATTTT. This sequence encodes CASSPIAGGGTDTQYF.